Each of the 10 T cell receptor beta chains below was sequenced from the same sample in a study of beta chain features in type 1 diabetes. Study-wide results and limits: Among all four CD4+ subsets, Type 1 diabetes patients had TCRB CDR3s that were moderately but significantly shorter.

The antigens of these receptors remain unknown. Expressed TCRB transcripts got sequenced, as all isolated RNA was reverse transcribed. The repertoire was sequenced with immunoSEQ multiplex PCR; TCRdb's copy has only in-frame clones and lacks some. The sample includes about 300,000 clones, about 13% seen only once; the top ten take over 0.014%. The sequencing sample was made of naive CD4+ T cells from blood. The source is a woman aged 18-30 years with type 1 diabetes.

This chain uses TRBV5-1 with TRBJ2-5, with D uncertain. This CDR3 has 12 amino acids. Looked up from germline, CDR1 is SGHRS and CDR2 is YFSETQ. V was shortened by 0 bases and J by 5 bases, with 5 bases between the two germline ends. CDR3 nucleotide sequence: TGCGCCAGCAGCTTGGACTTGGAGACCCAGTACTTC. Translating gives CASSLDLETQYF. The whole variable domain, remainder taken from reference TRBV5-1 and TRBJ2-5, is KAGVTQTPRYLIKTRGQQVTLSCSPISGHRSVSWYQQTPGQGLQFLFEYFSETQRNKGNFPGRFSGRQFSNSRSEMNVSTLELGDSALYLCASSLDLETQYFGPGTRLLVL.

The chain recombines TRBV27 with TRBJ2-1, with TRBD1 identical over 7 bases. The CDR3 is 14 residues long. The germline V gene has CDR1 MNHEY and CDR2 SMNVEV (reference sequence). V trimming: 7 bases; J trimming: 5 bases; junction bases outside the gene matches: 8. The CDR3 nucleotides read TGTGCCAGCAATCGACAGGGCAAAAACAATGAGCAGTTCTTC. This gives the protein CASNRQGKNNEQFF.

This clone was recorded a few times. The chain combines TRBV18 with TRBJ1-2; D is possibly TRBD1 (5 bases). This CDR3 is built from 16 residues. From germline, CDR1 is KGHSH and CDR2 LQKENI. Trimming left V 0 bases short and J 3 bases short, with 14 bases between. DNA of the CDR3: TGTGCCAGCTCACCACCGTTGGCAGGGAGGGACTATGGCTACACCTTC. This sequence encodes CASSPPLAGRDYGYTF.

This clone was seen more than once but under ten times. The chain is built from TRBV9 and TRBJ2-5; D unresolved. The V end lost 0 bases, the J end lost 0 bases, and 6 bases lay between the germline ends. The CDR3 is 14 residues long. Per germline, CDR1 SGDLS and CDR2 YYNGEE. CDR3 coding DNA: TGTGCCAGCAGCGTAGGCAGGTACCAAGAGACCCAGTACTTC. Amino acid sequence: CASSVGRYQETQYF.

The CDR3 loop is CASRRDYNQPQHF. The CDR3 nucleotides are TGTGCCAGCAGGCGGGACTACAATCAGCCCCAGCATTTT. The V gene is TRBV2, the J gene TRBJ1-5; D might be TRBD1 (5 bases). Germline CDR1 SNHLY, CDR2 FYNNEI. Trimming removed 6 bases at V and 3 bases at J, with 9 bases between. The CDR3 totals 13 residues.

This clone occurred a few times. Other nucleotide sequences from this sample produce the same CDR3. The rearrangement links TRBV7-9 to TRBJ1-2; D gene uncertain. CDR3 length: 13 residues. CDR1 SEHNR and CDR2 FQNEAQ come from the germline V gene (reference sequence). Trimming pared 1 base from V and 2 bases from J, leaving 5 bases between. CDR3 nucleotides: TGTGCCAGCAGCTTAGGAGGCAACTATGGCTACACCTTC. Protein sequence: CASSLGGNYGYTF.

The chain links TRBV28 to TRBJ1-5, with no clear D. The V gene's germline CDR1 is MDHEN and CDR2 SYDVKM. The CDR3 is 15 amino acids. V shed 8 bases and J shed 0 bases, with 14 bases lying between them. This CDR3 is CASSSGFYSNQPQHF. The CDR3 DNA follows: TGTGCCAGCTCCTCGGGTTTCTATAGCAATCAGCCCCAGCATTTT.

The J gene is TRBJ2-7, the V gene TRBV28, with TRBD2 matching 14 bases. The CDR3 loop spans 16 amino acids. Trimming took 6 bases from V and 5 from J; bases not matched to a gene: 9. Per germline, CDR1 MDHEN and CDR2 SYDVKM. CDR3 loop: CASSSGTSGSWNEQYF. CDR3 coding DNA: TGTGCCAGCAGCTCCGGGACTAGCGGGAGCTGGAACGAGCAGTACTTC.

The rearrangement links TRBV28 to TRBJ1-5; TRBD1 might be the D (6 bases). Germline-derived CDR1 and CDR2 are MDHEN and SYDVKM. Trimming took off 3 bases at V and 4 bases at J, with 16 bases between the two ends. This CDR3 is 16 amino acids long. Here the CDR3 DNA reads TGTGCCAGCAGTTTCCCGGGGGCGCGGGGGAATCAGCCCCAGCATTTT. Its protein product is CASSFPGARGNQPQHF.

The V gene is TRBV30, the J gene TRBJ2-5; TRBD2 might be the D (7 bases). Germline CDR1 and CDR2: GTSNPN and SVGIG (reference sequence). This CDR3 comprises 12 residues. V was shortened by 7 bases and J by 5 bases, with 14 bases between the two germline ends. CDR3 loop: CAYEGGPETQYF. DNA of the CDR3: TGTGCCTACGAGGGGGGGCCTGAGACCCAGTACTTC.